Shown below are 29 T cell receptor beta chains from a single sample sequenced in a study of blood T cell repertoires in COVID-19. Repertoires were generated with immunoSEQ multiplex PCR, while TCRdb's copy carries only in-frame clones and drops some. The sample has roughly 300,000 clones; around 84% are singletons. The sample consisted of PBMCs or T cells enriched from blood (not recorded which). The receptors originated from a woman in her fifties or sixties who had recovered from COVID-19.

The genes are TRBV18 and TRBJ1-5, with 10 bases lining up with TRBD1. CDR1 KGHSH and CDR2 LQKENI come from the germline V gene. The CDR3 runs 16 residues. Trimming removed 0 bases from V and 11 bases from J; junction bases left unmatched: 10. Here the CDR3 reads CASSPPGQGSHPAQHF. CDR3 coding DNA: TGTGCCAGCTCACCACCGGGACAGGGGAGTCATCCAGCCCAGCATTTT.

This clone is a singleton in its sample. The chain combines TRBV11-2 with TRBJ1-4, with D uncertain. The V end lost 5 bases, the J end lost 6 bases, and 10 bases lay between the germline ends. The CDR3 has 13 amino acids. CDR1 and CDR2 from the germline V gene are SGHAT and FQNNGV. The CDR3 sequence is CASSLGLDEKLFF. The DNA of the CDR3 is TGTGCCAGCAGCCTAGGACTGGATGAAAAACTGTTTTTT.

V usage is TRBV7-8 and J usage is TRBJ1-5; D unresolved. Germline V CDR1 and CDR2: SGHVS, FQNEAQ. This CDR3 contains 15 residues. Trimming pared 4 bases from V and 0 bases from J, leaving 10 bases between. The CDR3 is CASSSLGSSNQPQHF. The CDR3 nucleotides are TGTGCCAGCAGCTCCCTCGGGAGTAGCAATCAGCCCCAGCATTTT. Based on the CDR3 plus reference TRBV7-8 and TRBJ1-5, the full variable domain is GAGVSQSPRYKVAKRGQDVALRCDPISGHVSLFWYQQALGQGPEFLTYFQNEAQLDKSGLPSDRFFAERPEGSVSTLKIQRTQQEDSAVYLCASSSLGSSNQPQHFGDGTRLSIL.

CDR3 nucleotide sequence: TGTGCCAGCAGTTACTCGACGTGGGCAGGGGGAGAGACCCAGTACTTC. Amino acid sequence: CASSYSTWAGGETQYF. The chain couples TRBV6-5 to TRBJ2-5, with TRBD1 matching 7 bases. The CDR3 covers 16 residues. In germline, CDR1 is MNHEY, CDR2 SVGAGI. V dropped 0 bases and J dropped 4; count of bases not matched to a gene: 8.

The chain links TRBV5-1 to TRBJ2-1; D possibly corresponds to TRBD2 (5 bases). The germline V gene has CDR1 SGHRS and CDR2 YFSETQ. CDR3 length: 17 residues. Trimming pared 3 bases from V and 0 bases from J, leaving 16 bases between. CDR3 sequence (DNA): TGCGCCAGCAGCTCGGGGTCGGGCAGACGCTCCTACAATGAGCAGTTCTTC. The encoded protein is CASSSGSGRRSYNEQFF. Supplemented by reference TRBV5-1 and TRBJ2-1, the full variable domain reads KAGVTQTPRYLIKTRGQQVTLSCSPISGHRSVSWYQQTPGQGLQFLFEYFSETQRNKGNFPGRFSGRQFSNSRSEMNVSTLELGDSALYLCASSSGSGRRSYNEQFFGPGTRLTVL.

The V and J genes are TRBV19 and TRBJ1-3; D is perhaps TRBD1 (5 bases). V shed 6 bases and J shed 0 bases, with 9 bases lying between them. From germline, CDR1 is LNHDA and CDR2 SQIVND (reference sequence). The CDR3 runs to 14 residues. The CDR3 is CASSQGSSGNTIYF. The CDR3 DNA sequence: TGTGCCAGTAGCCAGGGTTCCTCTGGAAACACCATATATTTT. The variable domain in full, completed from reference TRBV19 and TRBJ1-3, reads DGGITQSPKYLFRKEGQNVTLSCEQNLNHDAMYWYRQDPGQGLRLIYYSQIVNDFQKGDIAEGYSVSREKKESFPLTVTSAQKNPTAFYLCASSQGSSGNTIYFGEGSWLTVV.

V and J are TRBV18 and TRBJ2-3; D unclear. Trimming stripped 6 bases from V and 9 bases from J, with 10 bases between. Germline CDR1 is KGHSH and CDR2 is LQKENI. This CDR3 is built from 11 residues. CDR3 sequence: CASSDSSTQYF. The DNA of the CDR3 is TGTGCCAGCTCCGATAGTTCCACGCAGTATTTT.

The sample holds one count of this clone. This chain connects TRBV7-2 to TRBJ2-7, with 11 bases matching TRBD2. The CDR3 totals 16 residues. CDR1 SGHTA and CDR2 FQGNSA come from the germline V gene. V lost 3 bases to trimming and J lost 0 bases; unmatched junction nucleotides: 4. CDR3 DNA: TGTGCCAGCAGCTTCACTAGCGGGGGAGGCTCCTACGAGCAGTACTTC. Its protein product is CASSFTSGGGSYEQYF.

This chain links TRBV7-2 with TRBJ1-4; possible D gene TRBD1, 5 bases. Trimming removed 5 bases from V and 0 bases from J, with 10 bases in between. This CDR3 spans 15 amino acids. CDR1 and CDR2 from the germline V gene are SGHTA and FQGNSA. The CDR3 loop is CASSIQGTTNEKLFF. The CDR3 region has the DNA TGTGCCAGCAGCATCCAGGGTACAACTAATGAAAAACTGTTTTTT.

The CDR3 is CASSTGGGGYTF. As DNA, the CDR3 is TGTGCCAGCAGTACAGGGGGCGGGGGCTACACCTTC. The chain carries TRBV27 and TRBJ1-2, with 9 bases aligning to TRBD1. V lost 5 bases to trimming and J lost 8 bases; unmatched junction nucleotides: 3. The CDR3 consists of 12 residues. Germline assignment: CDR1 MNHEY and CDR2 SMNVEV (reference sequence).

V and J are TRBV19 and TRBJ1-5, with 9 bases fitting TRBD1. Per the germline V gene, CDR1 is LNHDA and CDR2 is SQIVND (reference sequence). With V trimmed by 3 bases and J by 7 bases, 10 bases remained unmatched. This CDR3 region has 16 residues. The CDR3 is CASSIWGQGRAQPQHF. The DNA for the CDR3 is TGTGCCAGTAGTATCTGGGGACAGGGCCGGGCGCAGCCCCAGCATTTT. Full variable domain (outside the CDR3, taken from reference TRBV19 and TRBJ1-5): DGGITQSPKYLFRKEGQNVTLSCEQNLNHDAMYWYRQDPGQGLRLIYYSQIVNDFQKGDIAEGYSVSREKKESFPLTVTSAQKNPTAFYLCASSIWGQGRAQPQHFGDGTRLSIL.

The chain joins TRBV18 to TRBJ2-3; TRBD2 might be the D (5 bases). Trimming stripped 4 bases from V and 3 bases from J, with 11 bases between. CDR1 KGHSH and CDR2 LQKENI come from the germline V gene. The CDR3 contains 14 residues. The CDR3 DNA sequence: TGTGCCAGCTCACAGGACGGACTTACAGATACGCAGTATTTT. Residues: CASSQDGLTDTQYF. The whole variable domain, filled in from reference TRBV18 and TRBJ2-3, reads NAGVMQNPRHLVRRRGQEARLRCSPMKGHSHVYWYRQLPEEGLKFMVYLQKENIIDESGMPKERFSAEFPKEGPSILRIQQVVRGDSAAYFCASSQDGLTDTQYFGPGTRLTVL.

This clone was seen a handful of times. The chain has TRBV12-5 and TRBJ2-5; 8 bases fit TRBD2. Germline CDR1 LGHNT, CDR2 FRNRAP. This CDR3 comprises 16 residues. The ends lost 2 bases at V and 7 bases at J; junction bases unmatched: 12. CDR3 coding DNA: TGTGCTAGTGGTTTGTCCCCTAGCGGGCGCAGTGGGACCCAGTACTTC. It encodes CASGLSPSGRSGTQYF.

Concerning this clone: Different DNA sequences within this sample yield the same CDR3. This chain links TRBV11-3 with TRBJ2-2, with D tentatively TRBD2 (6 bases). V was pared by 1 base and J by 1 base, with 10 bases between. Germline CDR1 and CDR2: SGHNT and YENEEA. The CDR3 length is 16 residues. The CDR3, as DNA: TGTGCCAGCAGCTTAGGGTCCGGGGGGAACACCGGGGAGCTGTTTTTT. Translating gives CASSLGSGGNTGELFF.

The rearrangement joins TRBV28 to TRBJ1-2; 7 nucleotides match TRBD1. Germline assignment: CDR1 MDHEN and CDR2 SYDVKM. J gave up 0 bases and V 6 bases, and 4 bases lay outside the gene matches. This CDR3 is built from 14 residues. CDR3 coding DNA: TGTGCCAGCAGAGAGGACAGGCCTAACTATGGCTACACCTTC. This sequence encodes CASREDRPNYGYTF.

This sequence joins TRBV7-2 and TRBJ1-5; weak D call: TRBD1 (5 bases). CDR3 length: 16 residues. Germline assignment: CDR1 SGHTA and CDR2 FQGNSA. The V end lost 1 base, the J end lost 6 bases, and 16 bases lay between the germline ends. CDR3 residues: CASSLVGGTVPQPQHF. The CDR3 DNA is TGTGCCAGCAGCTTAGTGGGGGGAACAGTACCTCAGCCCCAGCATTTT.

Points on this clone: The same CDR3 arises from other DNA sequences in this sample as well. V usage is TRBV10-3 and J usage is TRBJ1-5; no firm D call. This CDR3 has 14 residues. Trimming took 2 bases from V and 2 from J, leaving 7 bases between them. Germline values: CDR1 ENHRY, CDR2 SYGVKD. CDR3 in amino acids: CAISEEGGNQPQHF. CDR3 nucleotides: TGTGCCATCAGTGAGGAGGGAGGCAATCAGCCCCAGCATTTT.

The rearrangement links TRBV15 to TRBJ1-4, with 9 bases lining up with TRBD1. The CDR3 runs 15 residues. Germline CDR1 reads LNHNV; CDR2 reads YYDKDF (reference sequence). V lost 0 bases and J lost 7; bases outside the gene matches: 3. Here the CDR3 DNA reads TGTGCCACCAGCAGAGACCGACAGGGGGGTGAAAAACTGTTTTTT. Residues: CATSRDRQGGEKLFF.

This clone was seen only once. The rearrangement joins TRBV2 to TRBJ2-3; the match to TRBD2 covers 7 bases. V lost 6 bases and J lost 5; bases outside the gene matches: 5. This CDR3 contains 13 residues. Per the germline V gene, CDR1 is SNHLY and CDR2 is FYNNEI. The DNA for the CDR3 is TGTGCCAGCAGCCTCGGGAGGCGAGATACGCAGTATTTT. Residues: CASSLGRRDTQYF. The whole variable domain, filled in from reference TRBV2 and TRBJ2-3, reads EPEVTQTPSHQVTQMGQEVILRCVPISNHLYFYWYRQILGQKVEFLVSFYNNEISEKSEIFDDQFSVERPDGSNFTLKIRSTKLEDSAMYFCASSLGRRDTQYFGPGTRLTVL.

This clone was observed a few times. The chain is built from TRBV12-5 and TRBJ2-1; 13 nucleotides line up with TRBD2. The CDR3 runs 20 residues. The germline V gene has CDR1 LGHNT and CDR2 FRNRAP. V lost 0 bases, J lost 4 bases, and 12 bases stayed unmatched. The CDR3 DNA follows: TGTGCTAGTGGTTTGGTATCACGACTAGCGGGAGGACCTCTGTACAATGAGCAGTTCTTC. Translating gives CASGLVSRLAGGPLYNEQFF.

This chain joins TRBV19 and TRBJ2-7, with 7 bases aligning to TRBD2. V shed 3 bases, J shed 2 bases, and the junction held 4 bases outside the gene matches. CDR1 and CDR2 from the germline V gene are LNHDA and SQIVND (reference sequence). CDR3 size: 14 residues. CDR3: CASSIDRGAYEQYF. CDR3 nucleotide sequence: TGTGCCAGTAGTATCGACCGGGGGGCCTACGAGCAGTACTTC.

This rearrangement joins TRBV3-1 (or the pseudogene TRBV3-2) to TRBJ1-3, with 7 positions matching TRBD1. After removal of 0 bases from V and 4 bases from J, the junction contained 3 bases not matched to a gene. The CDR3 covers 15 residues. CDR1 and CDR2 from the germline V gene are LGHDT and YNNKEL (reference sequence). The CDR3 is CASSQERGQGNTIYF. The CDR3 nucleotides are TGTGCCAGCAGCCAAGAAAGGGGGCAAGGAAACACCATATATTTT.

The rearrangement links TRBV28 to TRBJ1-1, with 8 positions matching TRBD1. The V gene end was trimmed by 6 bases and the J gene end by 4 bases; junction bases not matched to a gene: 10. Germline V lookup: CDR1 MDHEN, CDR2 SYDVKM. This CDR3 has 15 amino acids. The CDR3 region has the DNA TGTGCCAGCAGCCCGACGACAGGGGTTATCACTGAAGCTTTCTTT. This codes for CASSPTTGVITEAFF.

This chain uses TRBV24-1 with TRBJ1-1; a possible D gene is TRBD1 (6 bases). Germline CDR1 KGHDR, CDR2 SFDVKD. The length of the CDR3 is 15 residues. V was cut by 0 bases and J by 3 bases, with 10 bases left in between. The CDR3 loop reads CATSDLVSGDTEAFF. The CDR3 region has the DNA TGTGCCACCAGTGATTTGGTCTCAGGGGACACTGAAGCTTTCTTT.

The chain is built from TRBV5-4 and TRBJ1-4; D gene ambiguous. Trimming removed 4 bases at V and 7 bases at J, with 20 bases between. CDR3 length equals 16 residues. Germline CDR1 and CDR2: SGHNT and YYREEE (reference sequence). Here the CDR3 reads CASSLKTAVLREKLFF. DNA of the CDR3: TGTGCCAGCAGCCTAAAGACCGCGGTCTTGCGTGAAAAACTGTTTTTT. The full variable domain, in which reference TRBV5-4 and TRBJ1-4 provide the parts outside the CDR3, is ETGVTQSPTHLIKTRGQQVTLRCSSQSGHNTVSWYQQALGQGPQFIFQYYREEENGRGNFPPRFSGLQFPNYSSELNVNALELDDSALYLCASSLKTAVLREKLFFGSGTQLSVL.

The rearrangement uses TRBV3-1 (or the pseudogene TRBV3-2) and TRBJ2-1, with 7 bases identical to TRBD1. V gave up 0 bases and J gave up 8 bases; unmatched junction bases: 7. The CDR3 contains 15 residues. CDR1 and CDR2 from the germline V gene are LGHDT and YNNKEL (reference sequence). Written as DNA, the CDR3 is TGTGCCAGCAGCCAAGACGCGACAGGGAGCCATGAGCAGTTCTTC. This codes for CASSQDATGSHEQFF.

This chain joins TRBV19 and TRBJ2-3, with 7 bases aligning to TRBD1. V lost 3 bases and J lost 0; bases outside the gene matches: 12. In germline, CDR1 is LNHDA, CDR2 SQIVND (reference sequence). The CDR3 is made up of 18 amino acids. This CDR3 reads CASSIIGSGGSSTDTQYF. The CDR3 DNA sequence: TGTGCCAGTAGTATTATCGGGTCAGGGGGATCTAGCACAGATACGCAGTATTTT.

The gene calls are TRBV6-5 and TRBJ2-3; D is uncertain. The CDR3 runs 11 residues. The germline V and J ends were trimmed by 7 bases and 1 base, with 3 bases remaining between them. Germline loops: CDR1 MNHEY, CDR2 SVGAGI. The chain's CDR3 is CASIGTDTQYF. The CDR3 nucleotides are TGTGCCAGCATAGGCACAGATACGCAGTATTTT.

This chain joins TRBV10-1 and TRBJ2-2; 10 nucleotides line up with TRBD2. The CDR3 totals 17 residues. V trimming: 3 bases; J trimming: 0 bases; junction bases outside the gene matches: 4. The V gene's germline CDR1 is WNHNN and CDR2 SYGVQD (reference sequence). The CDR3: CASSDNGLAANTGELFF. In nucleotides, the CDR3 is TGCGCCAGCAGTGACAACGGACTAGCGGCGAACACCGGGGAGCTGTTTTTT.